This TCR beta chain came from a study of molecular identifiers for immune sequencing clone quantification. Whole-study findings and limits: Clones that had above 20 RNA copies took up over 97% of effector molecules but under 1% in naive cells. Highly expanded clone sizes could be underestimated through barcode sharing by identical TCR molecules.

TCRdb processed the PCR reads anew with MiXCR; each CDR3 protein has one entry. The data hold about 640,000 distinct CDR3 sequences, with 20% observed a single time. The length of the CDR3 is 16 residues. J lost 0 bases, V lost 0 bases, and 5 bases had no gene match. CDR1 and CDR2 from the germline V gene are DFQATT and SNEGSKA (reference sequence). Sorting selected naive CD8 T cells with a CD8+CD4-CCR7+CD45RA+ phenotype. This clonotype was seen a few times. The antigen is undetermined. The chain joins TRBV20-1 to TRBJ2-1; 7 positions match TRBD2. The TCR sequence derives from a human donor in good health. Some libraries in this study had Jurkat cell RNA spiked in. What was sequenced was naive CD8+ T cells from blood, with Jurkat cell RNA spiked in. As for subset: FACS-sorted CD8+CD4-CCR7+CD45RA+ naive T cells. For the CDR3, the DNA is TGCAGTGCTAGAGATCCTAGCGGACCCTCCTACAATGAGCAGTTCTTC. It is translated as CSARDPSGPSYNEQFF.